The 25 T cell receptor beta chains below come from one sample, sequenced in a study of T cells in women clearing cervical HPV infection (dated by TCRdb to the late 2010s). Library preparation employed the immunoSEQ multiplex PCR assay. TCRdb holds this immuneACCESS table with in-frame rearrangements only. Some clones are missing; in checked studies, unresolved V genes explain under half, and the rest has no known cause. Per the sample table, the count is under 40,000 clones. The top ten hold 3.5% of the sample. The sequencing input was blood buffy coat. The receptor set was obtained from a woman between 18 and 70 years old with a cervical HPV16 infection that either progressed to CIN3+ or cleared (not recorded which).

CDR3 region: CASSEYLFRNQPQHF. The DNA read from the CDR3 is TGTGCCAGCAGTGAATATCTGTTTCGCAATCAGCCC. This rearrangement joins TRBV6-1 to TRBJ1-5; no firm D call. Read sequence stops 3 residues before the CDR3 end, and the germline J gene provides the missing end. This CDR3 is built from 15 residues. Between the trimmed V and J ends, which lost 2 bases and 2 bases, there was a span of 10 bases. Germline lookup yields CDR1 MNHNS and CDR2 SASEGT.

Turning to this clone: Read data end 3 residues before the CDR3 end; the end is taken from the germline J gene. V gene TRBV2 combines with J gene TRBJ2-5; 10 nucleotides agree with TRBD2. This CDR3 spans 14 amino acids. Germline V gene data show CDR1 as SNHLY and CDR2 as FYNNEI. Germline trimming cut 5 bases from V and 4 bases from J; bases unmatched to any gene: 4. The CDR3 DNA, read in part, is TGTGCCAGCAGTCCCCGGACTAGCGGAGAGACC. It codes for CASSPRTSGET. The complete CDR3 sequence is CASSPRTSGETQYF.

On this clone itself: The DNA ends 3 residues before the CDR3 does, and the rest of the CDR3 is filled in from the germline J gene. The chain couples TRBV18 to TRBJ2-3; 11 bases are a match to TRBD1. The CDR3 covers 15 residues. The V gene's germline CDR1 is KGHSH and CDR2 LQKENI. CDR3 sequence reads: CASSPGTGGNQPQYF. The CDR3 DNA, read in part, is TGTGCCAGCTCACCAGGGACAGGGGGGAATCAGCCG. Full variable domain (missing parts from reference TRBV18 and TRBJ2-3): NAGVMQNPRHLVRRRGQEARLRCSPMKGHSHVYWYRQLPEEGLKFMVYLQKENIIDESGMPKERFSAEFPKEGPSILRIQQVVRGDSAAYFCASSPGTGGNQPQYFGPGTRLTVL.

Note on this clone: The read ends 3 residues early relative to the CDR3; the germline J gene fills the gap. V usage is TRBV20-1 and J usage is TRBJ2-1; no reliable D call. Germline loops: CDR1 DFQATT, CDR2 SNEGSKA (reference sequence). The CDR3 sequence is 14 residues long. V lost 4 bases to trimming and J lost 9 bases, with 19 bases between them. The CDR3 sequence: CSATHAPISGEQFF. The part of the CDR3 DNA that was read is TGCAGTGCTACACACGCACCGATATCTGGTGAG.

With respect to this clone: The sequence runs out 3 residues before the end of the CDR3; the remainder is reconstructed from the germline J gene. J is TRBJ2-7 and V is TRBV20-1; D unresolved. The CDR3 extends over 14 amino acids. V was cut by 3 bases and J by 1 base, with 13 bases left in between. Per the germline V gene, CDR1 is DFQATT and CDR2 is SNEGSKA (reference sequence). CDR3 DNA (partial): TGCAGTGCTAGGGAAAAAGACAAGTCCTACGAG. Translating it yields CSAREKDKSYE. The entire CDR3 sequence reads CSAREKDKSYEQYF.

The DNA read from the CDR3 is TGTGCCAGCAGCGCACCCGGCGAG. The encoded protein is CASSAPGE. The whole CDR3 protein reads CASSAPGEQYF. This chain joins TRBV11-3 and TRBJ2-7; unclear D gene. Read coverage stops 3 residues before the CDR3 terminus; the germline J gene supplies the remainder. Between the trimmed V and J ends, which lost 5 bases and 6 bases, there was a span of 8 bases. The CDR3 covers 11 residues. Germline V gene lookup returns CDR1 SGHNT and CDR2 YENEEA.

As regards this clone: The read gets to within 3 residues of the CDR3 end, and the germline J gene fills in the rest. The chain couples TRBV7-3 to TRBJ2-7; 11 positions agree with TRBD2. V shed 4 bases, J shed 2 bases, and the junction held 7 bases outside the gene matches. CDR3 size: 16 residues. CDR1 is SGHTA and CDR2 is FQGTGA in the germline V gene. The part of the CDR3 DNA that was read is TGTGCCAGCAGCTCTCAACTAGCGGGGGAGACCTACGAG. As protein: CASSSQLAGETYE. The CDR3, in full, reads CASSSQLAGETYEQYF.

With regard to this clone: The read ends 3 residues before the CDR3 terminus; that terminus is restored from the germline J gene. The V call is TRBV20-1, the J call TRBJ2-7; 10 bases match TRBD2. The germline V gene encodes CDR1 DFQATT and CDR2 SNEGSKA (reference sequence). V dropped 8 bases and J dropped 2; count of bases not matched to a gene: 0. The CDR3 covers 11 residues. Partial CDR3 DNA: TGCAGTAGCGGGAGGGCCTACGAG. It codes for CSSGRAYE. The entire CDR3 protein is CSSGRAYEQYF.

About this clone itself: Read data end 3 residues before the CDR3 end; the end is taken from the germline J gene. The gene calls are TRBV30 and TRBJ2-1, with D maybe TRBD1 (5 bases). V was clipped by 4 bases and J by 7 bases, with 14 bases between them. The CDR3 contains 13 residues. CDR1 and CDR2 (germline): GTSNPN, SVGIG (reference sequence). Partial CDR3 DNA: TGTGCCTGGAATTGGGCAGGGATTAATGAG. This codes for CAWNWAGINE. The CDR3, in full, reads CAWNWAGINEQFF.

A note on this clone: The CDR3 end is not reached by the read, which stops 3 residues before it; the germline J gene fills it in. This sequence joins TRBV7-9 and TRBJ2-1, with 7 positions matching TRBD1. This CDR3 spans 15 amino acids. The germline V gene encodes CDR1 SEHNR and CDR2 FQNEAQ (reference sequence). V was pared by 4 bases and J by 3 bases, with 6 bases of the junction left unmatched. CDR3 DNA, as far as it was read: TGTGCCAGCAGCTCACGGGACAGCGTCTACAATGAG. This gives the protein CASSSRDSVYNE. The full-length CDR3 reads as CASSSRDSVYNEQFF. Combining the CDR3 with reference TRBV7-9 and TRBJ2-1 gives the whole variable domain DTGVSQNPRHKITKRGQNVTFRCDPISEHNRLYWYRQTLGQGPEFLTYFQNEAQLEKSRLLSDRFSAERPKGSFSTLEIQRTEQGDSAMYLCASSSRDSVYNEQFFGPGTRLTVL.

About this clone: With the read ending 3 residues before the CDR3 end, the germline J gene is used to fill in that end. The rearrangement uses TRBV23-1 and TRBJ1-5, with a possible D match to TRBD1 (5 bases). TRBV23-1 has ORF status, its function being uncertain. The CDR3 contains 15 residues. The germline V and J ends were trimmed by 4 bases and 2 bases, with 12 bases remaining between them. CDR3 bases read: TGCGCCAGCAGTCTCCAGGGAAGGGGCAATCAGCCC. Translating it yields CASSLQGRGNQP. Given in full, the CDR3 is CASSLQGRGNQPQHF.

CDR3 sequence reads: CASSFFEGLGEKLFF. The DNA read from the CDR3 is TGTGCCAGCAGCTTCTTTGAGGGTCTGGGTGAAAAA. This chain connects TRBV5-6 to TRBJ1-4; D is undetermined. The read is 3 residues too short to cover the CDR3 end, so that end is filled in from the germline J gene. V was trimmed by 2 bases and J by 7 bases, leaving 15 bases between them. CDR1 is SGHDT, CDR2 YYEEEE, per germline. CDR3 size: 15 residues.

About this clone itself: The read ends 3 residues shy of where the CDR3 ends; the end is completed using the germline J gene. This rearrangement joins TRBV20-1 to TRBJ2-3; D is uncertain. V was pared by 3 bases and J by 5 bases, with 9 bases between. From germline, CDR1 is DFQATT and CDR2 SNEGSKA (reference sequence). The CDR3 extends over 12 amino acids. Partial CDR3 DNA: TGCAGTGCTAGGGCCGCCAGAGATACG. Residues: CSARAARDT. The entire CDR3 reads CSARAARDTQYF.

The CDR3: CSAHGTSGRSTDTQYF. CDR3 DNA, as far as it was read: TGCAGTGCTCATGGTACTAGCGGGAGAAGCACAGATACG. The chain joins TRBV20-1 to TRBJ2-3; 11 bases line up with TRBD2. The CDR3 end falls 3 residues outside the read, so it is completed with the germline J gene. The germline V gene encodes CDR1 DFQATT and CDR2 SNEGSKA (reference sequence). This CDR3 has 16 residues. The junction had 7 bases not matched to a gene; V was cut back by 5 bases and J by 0 bases.

Worth noting for this clone: The CDR3 goes on 3 residues after the read ends, and that part is filled in from the germline J gene. The V call is TRBV7-2, the J call TRBJ1-5; no clear D gene. From germline, CDR1 is SGHTA and CDR2 FQGNSA. V lost 2 bases and J 6 bases, leaving 14 bases between the germline ends. The CDR3 is 15 amino acids. CDR3 bases read: TGTGCCAGCAGCTTATGGATCGGGGTGAGTCAGCCC. Translating it yields CASSLWIGVSQP. Given in full, the CDR3 is CASSLWIGVSQPQHF.

Concerning this clone: The sequenced fragment ends 3 residues before the CDR3 boundary, so the rest is inferred from the germline J gene. The rearrangement joins TRBV6-1 to TRBJ1-2, with a weak D call TRBD1 (5 bases). V lost 2 bases, J lost 6 bases, and 10 bases lay in between. Germline CDR1 reads MNHNS; CDR2 reads SASEGT. The length of the CDR3 is 13 residues. The sequenced part of the CDR3 DNA is TGTGCCAGCAGTGAAATACAGGCAAATGGC. Protein: CASSEIQANG. The whole CDR3 region reads CASSEIQANGYTF.

As for this clone: The CDR3 is cut off 3 residues early in the read; its end comes from the germline J gene. V is TRBV5-4 and J is TRBJ2-3; no definite D call. Between the trimmed V and J ends, which lost 0 bases and 6 bases, there was a span of 2 bases. The CDR3 consists of 11 residues. The germline CDR1 and CDR2 sequences are SGHNT and YYREEE (reference sequence). CDR3 region: CASSLADTQYF. The covered CDR3 bases are TGTGCCAGCAGCTTGGCTGATACG.

Remarks on this clone: From the germline J gene comes the end of the CDR3, since the read stops 3 residues before it. V is TRBV19 and J is TRBJ2-1; TRBD2 aligns across 8 bases. The CDR3 sequence is 13 residues long. Germline V gene lookup returns CDR1 LNHDA and CDR2 SQIVND (reference sequence). Trimming removed 7 bases from V and 7 bases from J; junction bases left unmatched: 6. The CDR3 is CASTTGLENEQFF. The sequenced part of the CDR3 DNA is TGTGCCAGTACGACGGGACTAGAGAATGAG.

Concerning this clone itself: The read finishes 3 residues shy of the CDR3 end, and the germline J gene is used to complete it. The chain couples TRBV12-3 or TRBV12-4 to TRBJ2-7; 9 positions agree with TRBD1. The CDR3 length is 13 residues. V gave up 10 bases and J gave up 3 bases; unmatched junction bases: 7. The DNA read from the CDR3 is TGTGCCACCTCCGGGACAGGGTACTACGAG. This translates into CATSGTGYYE. The full-length CDR3 reads as CATSGTGYYEQYF.

A remark on this clone: The read ends 3 residues shy of where the CDR3 ends; the end is completed using the germline J gene. The rearrangement uses TRBV29-1 and TRBJ2-5, with 8 bases lining up with TRBD2. The CDR3 length is 15 residues. From germline, CDR1 is SQVTM and CDR2 ANQGSEA. Trimming took 6 bases from V and 2 from J; bases not matched to a gene: 11. CDR3 DNA (partial): TGCAGCGTGGGCGGGGGCGGGAGGATTCAAGAGACC. Its protein product is CSVGGGGRIQET. The entire CDR3 protein is CSVGGGGRIQETQYF.

Comments on this clone: The read ends 3 residues before the CDR3 terminus; that terminus is restored from the germline J gene. The chain is built from TRBV6-4 and TRBJ1-1, with D perhaps matching TRBD1 (6 bases). CDR3 size: 14 residues. Germline V gene lookup returns CDR1 MRHNA and CDR2 SNTAGT. The V and J ends lost 6 bases and 1 base respectively, with 12 bases between them. CDR3 region: CASRPDRQNTEAFF. CDR3 DNA (partial): TGTGCCAGCAGACCGGACAGACAGAACACTGAA.

In the case of this clone: The sequenced fragment ends 3 residues before the CDR3 boundary, so the rest is inferred from the germline J gene. The rearrangement uses TRBV19 and TRBJ1-1, with a tentative D call TRBD1 (5 bases). The CDR3 consists of 13 residues. The V gene's germline CDR1 is LNHDA and CDR2 SQIVND (reference sequence). V dropped 4 bases and J dropped 1 base, with 7 bases sitting between them. The CDR3 region is CASSTTGNTEAFF. The DNA read from the CDR3 is TGTGCCAGTAGTACCACAGGGAACACTGAA.

Details on this clone: The read terminates 3 residues before the CDR3 end, so the remaining end is supplied by the germline J gene. The chain couples TRBV5-6 to TRBJ2-1, with TRBD2 identical over 9 bases. Germline V gene lookup returns CDR1 SGHDT and CDR2 YYEEEE. The CDR3 has 15 amino acids. J gave up 7 bases and V 0 bases, and 5 bases lay outside the gene matches. The CDR3 bases that were read are TGTGCCAGCAGCTTGGGCCTAGCGGGAATTAATGAG. Translating gives CASSLGLAGINE. In full, the CDR3 reads CASSLGLAGINEQFF.

Comment on this clone: The read finishes 3 residues shy of the CDR3 end, and the germline J gene is used to complete it. The chain couples TRBV20-1 to TRBJ2-7; TRBD2 might be the D (6 bases). The V gene's germline CDR1 is DFQATT and CDR2 SNEGSKA (reference sequence). The CDR3 has 12 residues. Trimming took off 5 bases at V and 3 bases at J, with 11 bases between the two ends. CDR3 region: CSAPSTSYEQYF. CDR3 DNA (partial): TGCAGTGCTCCTTCGACTAGCTACGAG.

Points on this clone: The read ends 3 residues shy of where the CDR3 ends; the end is completed using the germline J gene. At the DNA level, this CDR3 is encoded by other sequences in the same sample as well. This rearrangement joins TRBV7-9 to TRBJ1-1; TRBD1 is a possible D gene (6 bases). Germline CDR1 reads SEHNR; CDR2 reads FQNEAQ (reference sequence). CDR3 length: 14 residues. This chain's CDR3 is CASSFGLAGETAFF. The CDR3 bases that were read are TGTGCCAGCAGCTTTGGGCTAGCAGGGGAGACA.